What follows are 8 T cell receptor beta chains derived from one specimen sequenced in a study of identifying expanded T cells in peripheral blood (dated by TCRdb to the late 2010s). The library was produced with the immunoSEQ multiplex PCR assay. The immuneACCESS repertoire file appears here via TCRdb, limited to in-frame rearrangements. These files lack a portion of the clones; in checked studies, under half of the deficit traces to unresolved V genes, and the cause of the others is not known. This sample comprises 75,000 to 95,000 clones, around 91% of them detected only once. Around 2.8% of the sample rests with the top ten. The sequencing input was blood. The origin of the receptors is a person aged 18 to 75 in good health.

This chain links TRBV7-9 with TRBJ2-1; TRBD2 might be the D (6 bases). Germline CDR1 reads SEHNR; CDR2 reads FQNEAQ (reference sequence). The CDR3 sequence is 16 residues long. The V end was cut by 3 bases, the J end by 1 base, with 13 bases between. The CDR3 nucleotides are TGTGCCAGCAGCTTCCGCCCGGGAGTATCCTACAATGAGCAGTTCTTC. Encoded protein: CASSFRPGVSYNEQFF.

V gene TRBV6-5 combines with J gene TRBJ2-7; D not certain. The CDR3 loop spans 15 amino acids. CDR1 is MNHEY, CDR2 SVGAGI, per germline. The V and J ends lost 2 bases and 0 bases respectively, with 11 bases between them. In DNA, the CDR3 is TGTGCCAGCAGTTACGGGTCATCGGGCTCCTACGAGCAGTACTTC. Amino acids: CASSYGSSGSYEQYF.

Comments on this clone: Within the sample, other DNA sequences also encode this same CDR3. The chain employs TRBV25-1 and TRBJ2-7; 7 bases are shared with TRBD1. From germline, CDR1 is MGHDK and CDR2 SYGVNS. There are 13 residues in the CDR3. Germline trimming cut 6 bases from V and 2 bases from J; bases unmatched to any gene: 4. The CDR3 DNA sequence: TGTGCCAGCAGCCGACAGGGACCCTACGAGCAGTACTTC. Translated, it gives CASSRQGPYEQYF.

The chain is built from TRBV6-5 and TRBJ1-1; a weak D match, TRBD1 (5 bases). This CDR3 is built from 15 residues. V was cut by 4 bases and J by 3 bases, with 15 bases left in between. Germline CDR1 MNHEY, CDR2 SVGAGI. The CDR3 protein is CASSSQGFTDTEAFF. CDR3 nucleotides: TGTGCCAGCAGTTCCCAGGGTTTTACGGACACTGAAGCTTTCTTT.

The gene calls are TRBV6-5 and TRBJ2-1; TRBD1 matches at 7 bases. The CDR3 totals 15 residues. J gave up 9 bases and V 5 bases, and 13 bases lay outside the gene matches. CDR1 and CDR2 (germline): MNHEY, SVGAGI. The CDR3 DNA reads as TGTGCCAGCAGTCACGAGGACAGGTTCGTCGGTGAGCAGTTCTTC. Protein: CASSHEDRFVGEQFF.

The chain is built from TRBV2 and TRBJ2-7; D gene unclear. Per germline, CDR1 SNHLY and CDR2 FYNNEI. This CDR3 spans 11 amino acids. Trimming removed 3 bases at V and 7 bases at J, with 7 bases between. The CDR3 nucleotides read TGTGCCAGCAGTGATATTTGGGAGCAGTACTTC. This gives the protein CASSDIWEQYF.

CDR3: CASSQDGGPNTEAFF. The CDR3 region has the DNA TGCGCCAGCAGCCAAGACGGGGGTCCGAACACTGAAGCTTTCTTT. This chain connects TRBV4-3 to TRBJ1-1; the D gene is possibly TRBD1 (5 bases). V was pared by 0 bases and J by 1 base, with 9 bases between. The CDR3 is 15 residues long. The germline CDR1 and CDR2 sequences are LGHNA and YSLEER.

The chain is built from TRBV27 and TRBJ1-1, with TRBD1 as a possible D gene (5 bases). The CDR3 has 14 amino acids. Germline-derived CDR1 and CDR2 are MNHEY and SMNVEV (reference sequence). V lost 5 bases to trimming and J lost 4 bases, with 14 bases between them. The CDR3 bases are TGTGCCAGCAGTCCGGTCCGGGACTCCACTGAAGCTTTCTTT. It codes for CASSPVRDSTEAFF.